This paragraph reports one TCR beta chain. The antigen this receptor binds is unknown. Base qualities are missing; no much larger clone stands one base away. The data stem from a study of T cells of healthy individuals (dated by TCRdb to 2017 to 2018). Trimming removed 4 bases from V and 4 bases from J, leaving 19 bases between the germline ends. The germline V gene (reference sequence) provides CDR1 LGHDT and CDR2 YNNKEL. The CDR3, from cysteine to phenylalanine, totals 16 residues. The sequence is cut down to CDR3 DNA, 48 bases in frame from base 1. The library was made by 5' RACE. Sequencing took place on an Illumina MiSeq. The public reads were reanalyzed by TCRdb: fastp trimming at Q25, MiXCR alignment, in-frame beta chains only. Records with the same CDR3 protein are collapsed into one entry carrying the most frequent genes and DNA. A total of roughly 76,000 distinct CDR3 sequences appear in this sample, more than 5% of them only once. The ten largest make up about 7.5% of the sample.

The receptor was isolated from a female donor in good health. This receptor chain uses TRBV3-1 and TRBJ2-5; D gene: possibly TRBD2, on 6 matching bases. DNA sequence: TGTGCCAGCAGCCCGGGTCTCGGGGGATCAGGAGAGACCCAGTACTTC. The translation is CASSPGLGGSGETQYF.